Following are 18 T cell receptor beta chains from one sample sequenced in a study of graft-versus-host responses after intestinal transplantation. No antigen has been identified for these receptors. Clones were sequenced by immunoSEQ multiplex PCR, and TCRdb holds only the in-frame ones, with some missing. The table includes 90,000 to 120,000 clones, 87% detected once. The sample in question was unstimulated CD4+ T cells sorted from spleen or lymph node cells, obtained before transplant. These TCRs come from a human donor who was the organ donor for an intestinal transplant.

V is TRBV6-5 and J is TRBJ1-3; the D is unclear. The CDR3 covers 15 residues. V was shortened by 6 bases and J by 8 bases, with 20 bases between the two germline ends. Germline CDR1 and CDR2: MNHEY and SVGAGI. CDR3 coding DNA: TGTGCCAGCAGATCAAGAGGGCTCACTCTGGACACCATATATTTT. Translated, it gives CASRSRGLTLDTIYF.

The chain recombines TRBV9 with TRBJ2-3; 13 positions agree with TRBD2. Germline V gene data show CDR1 as SGDLS and CDR2 as YYNGEE. J lost 0 bases, V lost 4 bases, and 5 bases had no gene match. This CDR3 region has 17 residues. Here the CDR3 reads CASSTSGGASSTDTQYF. The CDR3, as DNA: TGTGCCAGCAGCACTAGCGGGGGGGCTTCTAGCACAGATACGCAGTATTTT. The whole variable domain, remainder taken from reference TRBV9 and TRBJ2-3, is DSGVTQTPKHLITATGQRVTLRCSPRSGDLSVYWYQQSLDQGLQFLIQYYNGEERAKGNILERFSAQQFPDLHSELNLSSLELGDSALYFCASSTSGGASSTDTQYFGPGTRLTVL.

The chain employs TRBV9 and TRBJ2-1, with D perhaps TRBD2 (5 bases). The CDR3 is 15 residues long. V was trimmed by 7 bases and J by 11 bases, leaving 25 bases between them. Per the germline V gene, CDR1 is SGDLS and CDR2 is YYNGEE. The CDR3 sequence is CASLTRFVTGEKQFF. The CDR3 DNA reads TGTGCCAGCCTTACTAGGTTTGTAACCGGAGAGAAGCAGTTCTTC.

This clone came up once. Other DNA sequences in this specimen translate into the identical CDR3. V gene TRBV14 combines with J gene TRBJ2-7; TRBD1 matches 8 bases. This CDR3 spans 16 amino acids. Germline V gene sequence: CDR1 SGHDN, CDR2 FVKESK. V shed 1 base, J shed 6 bases, and the junction held 11 bases outside the gene matches. The CDR3 protein is CASSQGLWTGNLEQYF. The CDR3 region has the DNA TGTGCCAGCAGCCAAGGGTTATGGACAGGGAATCTCGAGCAGTACTTC.

In DNA, the CDR3 is TGTGCCAGCAGCGTAGGTATTACGGAGGGAAGAGGGGCTAATGAAAAACTGTTTTTT. It translates to CASSVGITEGRGANEKLFF. The genes are TRBV9 and TRBJ1-4; D may be TRBD1 (5 bases). The CDR3 totals 19 residues. The germline CDR1 and CDR2 sequences are SGDLS and YYNGEE. V was trimmed by 0 bases and J by 3 bases, leaving 21 bases between them.

The chain carries TRBV5-4 and TRBJ1-1; possibly TRBD1 for D (6 bases). The CDR3 sequence is 16 residues long. Looked up from germline, CDR1 is SGHNT and CDR2 is YYREEE (reference sequence). Trimming stripped 0 bases from V and 4 bases from J, with 16 bases between. The CDR3 DNA reads as TGTGCCAGCAGCTTGGTTGGGAGGGGGGAACGCACTGAAGCTTTCTTT. Translation gives CASSLVGRGERTEAFF. The whole variable domain, remainder taken from reference TRBV5-4 and TRBJ1-1, is ETGVTQSPTHLIKTRGQQVTLRCSSQSGHNTVSWYQQALGQGPQFIFQYYREEENGRGNFPPRFSGLQFPNYSSELNVNALELDDSALYLCASSLVGRGERTEAFFGQGTRLTVV.

This sequence joins TRBV9 and TRBJ2-3; 11 bases line up with TRBD2. Germline V gives CDR1 SGDLS, CDR2 YYNGEE. This CDR3 comprises 15 residues. With V trimmed by 2 bases and J by 2 bases, 1 base remained unmatched. The CDR3 sequence is CASSVSGRATDTQYF. CDR3 DNA sequence: TGTGCCAGCAGCGTTAGCGGGAGGGCCACAGATACGCAGTATTTT.

The chain recombines TRBV18 with TRBJ2-7, with TRBD1 matching over 9 bases. The V and J ends lost 3 bases and 7 bases, in that order; junction bases with no gene match: 10. The CDR3 runs 15 residues. CDR1 and CDR2 from the germline V gene are KGHSH and LQKENI. In DNA, the CDR3 is TGTGCCAGCTCACCTCCCGGGACAGGGTTCGAAGAGCAGTACTTC. Amino acids: CASSPPGTGFEEQYF.

DNA for the CDR3: TGCGCCAGCAGTGATATCAGGGGCTCGGAGACCCAGTACTTC. The encoded protein is CASSDIRGSETQYF. The V gene is TRBV10-2, the J gene TRBJ2-5; TRBD1 might be the D (6 bases). V was clipped by 3 bases and J by 5 bases, with 13 bases between them. CDR1 is WSHSY and CDR2 is SAAADI in the germline V gene. The CDR3 contains 14 residues.

In this sample, this clone turned up many times. At one end, the junction sequence differs from germline, possibly due to a read error. In the same sample, other DNA sequences code for this CDR3. The gene calls are TRBV5-4 and TRBJ2-2; 11 bases fit TRBD2. The germline CDR1 and CDR2 sequences are SGHNT and YYREEE (reference sequence). The CDR3 length is 17 residues. The CDR3 is CARRAGLAGGNTGELFF. DNA of the CDR3: TGTGCCCGCAGGGCGGGCCTAGCGGGGGGGAACACCGGGGAGCTGTTTTTT.

The V and J genes are TRBV18 and TRBJ1-2; perhaps TRBD1 as D (6 bases). The CDR3 is made up of 14 amino acids. Looked up from germline, CDR1 is KGHSH and CDR2 is LQKENI. V gave up 2 bases and J gave up 5 bases, with 12 bases separating them. In nucleotides, the CDR3 is TGTGCCAGCTCACCAGGGGGCAGGGATTATGGCTACACCTTC. This translates into CASSPGGRDYGYTF.

V usage is TRBV5-1 and J usage is TRBJ2-1; no definite D call. V was shortened by 0 bases and J by 4 bases, with 8 bases between the two germline ends. Per the germline V gene, CDR1 is SGHRS and CDR2 is YFSETQ. The CDR3 runs to 14 residues. The CDR3 DNA sequence: TGCGCCAGCAGCTTGGCAACAGCTTACAATGAGCAGTTCTTC. It encodes CASSLATAYNEQFF.

This chain joins TRBV11-1 and TRBJ1-4, with D hard to call. The CDR3 loop spans 14 amino acids. V lost 5 bases and J lost 7, with 14 bases in between. CDR1 and CDR2 from the germline V gene are SGHAT and FQDESV (reference sequence). This CDR3 is CASSPSWDREKLFF. In DNA, the CDR3 is TGTGCCAGCAGCCCCTCGTGGGATCGTGAAAAACTGTTTTTT.

The chain carries TRBV7-9 and TRBJ2-2; 7 positions match TRBD2. From germline, CDR1 is SEHNR and CDR2 FQNEAQ (reference sequence). This CDR3 has 19 amino acids. V lost 2 bases, J lost 2 bases, and 14 bases stayed unmatched. CDR3 protein: CASSLTDYLGRGNTGELFF. The CDR3, as DNA: TGTGCCAGCAGCTTAACCGACTATTTAGGGAGGGGTAACACCGGGGAGCTGTTTTTT.

The rearrangement uses TRBV5-1 and TRBJ1-2; D unresolved. The CDR3 covers 13 residues. Germline CDR1 reads SGHRS; CDR2 reads YFSETQ. V lost 7 bases to trimming and J lost 0 bases, with 10 bases between them. The CDR3 is CASGNSPNYGYTF. CDR3 sequence (DNA): TGCGCCAGCGGTAACAGTCCTAACTATGGCTACACCTTC.

The rearrangement links TRBV5-4 to TRBJ2-1; D remains ambiguous. Germline CDR1 SGHNT, CDR2 YYREEE (reference sequence). V shed 4 bases and J shed 5 bases, with 13 bases lying between them. This CDR3 comprises 14 residues. Written as DNA, the CDR3 is TGTGCCAGCAGCGACCTCCTACGGGACAATGAGCAGTTCTTC. Its protein product is CASSDLLRDNEQFF.

The chain uses TRBV6-6 and TRBJ1-2; no clear D. CDR1 is MNHNY and CDR2 is SVGAGI in the germline V gene (reference sequence). The CDR3 totals 12 residues. The V and J ends lost 5 bases and 4 bases respectively, with 8 bases between them. The chain's CDR3 is CASSRQAYGYTF. CDR3 DNA: TGTGCCAGCAGTAGGCAGGCCTATGGCTACACCTTC.

The genes are TRBV9 and TRBJ1-3; maybe TRBD1 (5 bases). Germline V lookup: CDR1 SGDLS, CDR2 YYNGEE. The CDR3 contains 18 residues. V lost 0 bases and J 0 bases, leaving 16 bases between the germline ends. CDR3 nucleotides: TGTGCCAGCAGCGTAGTGGGTGGCAGGGTCGACTCTGGAAACACCATATATTTT. Amino acids: CASSVVGGRVDSGNTIYF. The full variable domain, its missing parts supplied by reference TRBV9 and TRBJ1-3, is DSGVTQTPKHLITATGQRVTLRCSPRSGDLSVYWYQQSLDQGLQFLIQYYNGEERAKGNILERFSAQQFPDLHSELNLSSLELGDSALYFCASSVVGGRVDSGNTIYFGEGSWLTVV.